These 26 T cell receptor beta chains were all obtained from the same sample, sequenced in a study of cytomegalovirus exposure and HLA in healthy donors. 13 Jbeta primers and 60 Vbeta primers were used for the PCR. Assay: immunoSEQ multiplex PCR; the TCRdb copy retains only in-frame clones and omits some. Of about 170,000 clones in the sample, around four fifths were seen once. Input material: PBMCs. These receptors were taken from a boy aged 2 to 10 in good health and CMV-seronegative.

This chain's CDR3 is CASSLHEAGELFF. The DNA of the CDR3 is TGTGCCAGCAGCCTCCACGAAGCTGGGGAGCTGTTTTTT. The V call is TRBV7-7, the J call TRBJ2-2; D is unclear. Germline V gene lookup returns CDR1 SSHAT and CDR2 FNYEAQ (reference sequence). V dropped 5 bases and J dropped 8 bases, with 12 bases sitting between them. This CDR3 contains 13 residues.

J is TRBJ2-1 and V is TRBV19, with TRBD1 matching over 8 bases. The germline V gene encodes CDR1 LNHDA and CDR2 SQIVND (reference sequence). This CDR3 is built from 15 residues. After removal of 9 bases from V and 3 bases from J, the junction contained 10 bases not matched to a gene. CDR3 sequence reads: CASLKTGANYNEQFF. The CDR3 region has the DNA TGTGCCAGCTTAAAGACAGGGGCAAACTACAATGAGCAGTTCTTC.

The CDR3 DNA follows: TGTGCCAGCAGTTACGGGGGGGCCCTAGAGACCCAGTACTTC. Translated, it gives CASSYGGALETQYF. The chain recombines TRBV5-6 with TRBJ2-5, with 8 nucleotides matching TRBD2. CDR3 length: 14 residues. From germline, CDR1 is SGHDT and CDR2 YYEEEE. V dropped 5 bases and J dropped 4; count of bases not matched to a gene: 7.

V and J are TRBV5-6 and TRBJ1-1, with D possibly TRBD1 on 6 matching bases. Germline CDR1 is SGHDT and CDR2 is YYEEEE. V lost 4 bases and J 11 bases, leaving 15 bases between the germline ends. The CDR3 has 12 amino acids. CDR3 DNA: TGTGCCAGCAGCACCCACGAGGGGGGGGCTTTCTTT. This translates into CASSTHEGGAFF.

This clone was picked up one time. This rearrangement joins TRBV9 to TRBJ1-3; the D is unclear. This CDR3 has 16 residues. Looked up from germline, CDR1 is SGDLS and CDR2 is YYNGEE. The germline V and J ends were trimmed by 0 bases and 0 bases, with 10 bases remaining between them. Here the CDR3 DNA reads TGTGCCAGCAGCGTAGAATCAGTAAGCTCTGGAAACACCATATATTTT. It codes for CASSVESVSSGNTIYF.

V usage is TRBV7-9 and J usage is TRBJ1-4; tentatively, D is TRBD1 (5 bases). The CDR3 has 14 amino acids. From germline, CDR1 is SEHNR and CDR2 FQNEAQ (reference sequence). Trimming shortened V by 3 bases and J by 1 base, and 6 bases separated the two germline ends. The CDR3 spells CASSFDRTNEKLFF. The CDR3 region has the DNA TGTGCCAGCAGCTTCGACAGAACTAATGAAAAACTGTTTTTT.

This chain uses TRBV10-3 with TRBJ2-1, with 7 bases aligning to TRBD1. Germline CDR1 reads ENHRY; CDR2 reads SYGVKD. The CDR3 is 12 amino acids. Unmatched junction bases numbered 5, after V lost 8 bases and J lost 7 bases. The CDR3 DNA follows: TGTGCCATCCGGGACAGAGAAAATGAGCAGTTCTTC. Its protein product is CAIRDRENEQFF.

The chain couples TRBV5-1 to TRBJ1-1; the match to TRBD1 covers 9 bases. CDR1 is SGHRS and CDR2 is YFSETQ in the germline V gene. The CDR3 is 16 residues long. V dropped 4 bases and J dropped 5; count of bases not matched to a gene: 12. CDR3 amino acids: CASSHKGQGVRTEAFF. CDR3 nucleotide sequence: TGCGCCAGCAGCCACAAGGGACAGGGTGTGAGGACTGAAGCTTTCTTT.

The J gene is TRBJ2-3, the V gene TRBV5-4; 14 bases map to TRBD2. V was clipped by 4 bases and J by 5 bases; unmatched bases: 6. The CDR3 is made up of 16 amino acids. Germline CDR1 and CDR2: SGHNT and YYREEE (reference sequence). CDR3 sequence: CASSPGLAGGIDTQYF. The CDR3 DNA reads as TGTGCCAGCAGCCCAGGACTAGCGGGAGGCATAGATACGCAGTATTTT.

V and J are TRBV6-5 and TRBJ2-1; D is unresolved. Trimming removed 0 bases at V and 15 bases at J, with 9 bases between. Germline V gives CDR1 MNHEY, CDR2 SVGAGI. The CDR3 is made up of 11 amino acids. CDR3 in DNA: TGTGCCAGCAGTTACTCAAGGAGCTGGTTCTTC. Translated: CASSYSRSWFF.

The V and J genes are TRBV30 and TRBJ2-5; 8 bases map to TRBD2. The J call could be wrong; TRBJ2-7 is a better fit for the DNA end. Looked up from germline, CDR1 is GTSNPN and CDR2 is SVGIG (reference sequence). This CDR3 comprises 13 residues. The CDR3 reads CAWEPSGSYEQYF. CDR3 bases: TGTGCCTGGGAACCTAGCGGGTCCTACGAGCAGTACTTC.

V is TRBV6-5 and J is TRBJ1-1, with 8 positions matching TRBD1. Germline CDR1 and CDR2: MNHEY and SVGAGI. V dropped 6 bases and J dropped 4; count of bases not matched to a gene: 10. This CDR3 comprises 15 residues. CDR3 sequence (DNA): TGTGCCAGCAGCCTCACCCAGGGGGCGAGCACTGAAGCTTTCTTT. Translation: CASSLTQGASTEAFF.

This rearrangement joins TRBV5-5 to TRBJ1-2, with 10 bases matching TRBD1. The length of the CDR3 is 15 residues. Germline CDR1 and CDR2: SGHKS and YYEKEE (reference sequence). Trimming removed 5 bases from V and 4 bases from J; junction bases left unmatched: 8. In DNA, the CDR3 is TGTGCCAGCAGACCCTGGACAGGGGGGGTCTATGGCTACACCTTC. This gives the protein CASRPWTGGVYGYTF.

The rearrangement joins TRBV15 to TRBJ2-1; 8 nucleotides agree with TRBD1. V shed 2 bases, J shed 5 bases, and the junction held 5 bases outside the gene matches. CDR3 length: 15 residues. CDR1 is LNHNV and CDR2 is YYDKDF in the germline V gene (reference sequence). The chain's CDR3 is CATSRPGGFNNEQFF. For the CDR3, the DNA is TGTGCCACCAGCAGACCAGGGGGCTTTAACAATGAGCAGTTCTTC.

The J gene is TRBJ2-1, the V gene TRBV14; 15 positions match TRBD2. The CDR3 is made up of 17 amino acids. Germline CDR1 is SGHDN and CDR2 is FVKESK. Germline trimming cut 5 bases from V and 8 bases from J; bases unmatched to any gene: 10. CDR3 loop: CASSGRTSGGAIDEQFF. CDR3 DNA: TGTGCCAGCAGCGGGAGGACTAGCGGGGGGGCAATCGATGAGCAGTTCTTC.

The chain combines TRBV6-1 with TRBJ2-5; D remains ambiguous. The germline V gene encodes CDR1 MNHNS and CDR2 SASEGT. The length of the CDR3 is 12 residues. V was clipped by 7 bases and J by 7 bases, with 13 bases between them. CDR3 sequence reads: CASTNPDGTQYF. CDR3 nucleotide sequence: TGTGCCAGCACTAACCCTGATGGGACCCAGTACTTC.

The chain couples TRBV10-3 to TRBJ2-1, with 15 positions matching TRBD2. Losses at the gene ends were 3 bases for V and 3 bases for J; bases not matched to a gene: 6. Per the germline V gene, CDR1 is ENHRY and CDR2 is SYGVKD. This CDR3 contains 18 residues. CDR3 sequence reads: CAISDQGLAGGLYNEQFF. CDR3 DNA: TGTGCCATCAGTGACCAGGGACTAGCGGGGGGACTCTACAATGAGCAGTTCTTC.

This chain joins TRBV5-1 and TRBJ1-2; 7 nucleotides line up with TRBD1. V gave up 0 bases and J gave up 0 bases; unmatched junction bases: 5. The CDR3 totals 16 residues. CDR1 and CDR2 (germline): SGHRS, YFSETQ. Here the CDR3 reads CASSLEAGGPNYGYTF. The CDR3 DNA reads TGCGCCAGCAGCTTGGAGGCAGGGGGACCTAACTATGGCTACACCTTC.

The V and J genes are TRBV30 and TRBJ1-2, with TRBD1 matching over 8 bases. The V gene end was trimmed by 1 base and the J gene end by 5 bases; junction bases not matched to a gene: 21. This CDR3 spans 19 amino acids. Germline CDR1 and CDR2: GTSNPN and SVGIG (reference sequence). Written as DNA, the CDR3 is TGTGCCTGGAGTGGGATCTTGCACAGGGGGAGTCTATTCGGTTATGGCTACACCTTC. Its protein product is CAWSGILHRGSLFGYGYTF.

V is TRBV19 and J is TRBJ1-2; D not certain. Between the trimmed V and J ends, which lost 7 bases and 6 bases, there was a span of 15 bases. The CDR3 consists of 13 residues. Germline V gene data show CDR1 as LNHDA and CDR2 as SQIVND (reference sequence). Here the CDR3 DNA reads TGTGCCAGTACCCTAAGTTCCGGGGATGGCTACACCTTC. It encodes CASTLSSGDGYTF.

The CDR3 nucleotides are TGCGCCAGCAGCTCTCAGATGAACACTGAAGCTTTCTTT. Protein: CASSSQMNTEAFF. The J gene is TRBJ1-1, the V gene TRBV4-3; D gene unclear. CDR1 and CDR2 (germline): LGHNA, YSLEER. V was trimmed by 5 bases and J by 0 bases, leaving 7 bases between them. CDR3 length: 13 residues.

To note about this clone: A read error may account for a junction end that differs from germline. Here the CDR3 reads CSSSLALGGGRDTQYF. CDR3 coding DNA: TGTTCCAGCAGCTTAGCTCTCGGGGGGGGGAGAGATACGCAGTATTTT. This chain links TRBV7-9 with TRBJ2-3; 8 bases fit TRBD2. This CDR3 has 16 amino acids. Looked up from germline, CDR1 is SEHNR and CDR2 is FQNEAQ (reference sequence).

The V gene is TRBV4-2, the J gene TRBJ1-2, with 7 nucleotides matching TRBD1. J gave up 4 bases and V 3 bases, and 8 bases lay outside the gene matches. The CDR3 covers 15 residues. CDR1 is LGHNA, CDR2 YNFKEQ, per germline. CDR3 amino acids: CASSHTRQGPYGYTF. The CDR3, as DNA: TGTGCCAGCAGCCATACCAGACAGGGTCCCTATGGCTACACCTTC.

This rearrangement joins TRBV5-4 to TRBJ1-2, with 9 bases identical to TRBD1. Germline CDR1 SGHNT, CDR2 YYREEE (reference sequence). This CDR3 is 14 amino acids long. V shed 3 bases and J 6 bases; nucleotides not matched to a gene: 6. CDR3 in DNA: TGTGCCAGCAGCTCGGCGGACAGGGGAAATGGCTACACCTTC. Its translation is CASSSADRGNGYTF. The full variable domain, in which reference TRBV5-4 and TRBJ1-2 provide the parts outside the CDR3, is ETGVTQSPTHLIKTRGQQVTLRCSSQSGHNTVSWYQQALGQGPQFIFQYYREEENGRGNFPPRFSGLQFPNYSSELNVNALELDDSALYLCASSSADRGNGYTFGSGTRLTVV.

The V and J genes are TRBV5-6 and TRBJ2-1; 9 bases map to TRBD2. J lost 9 bases, V lost 4 bases, and 8 bases had no gene match. Germline CDR1 and CDR2: SGHDT and YYEEEE. The length of the CDR3 is 14 residues. The CDR3 DNA is TGTGCCAGCAGCCGCGGGGGGGCCAGTCTTGAGCAGTTCTTC. It specifies CASSRGGASLEQFF.

The count of this clone is one. CDR3 region: CASSATDRLNTEAFF. The CDR3 DNA follows: TGTGCCAGCAGCGCTACGGACAGACTGAACACTGAAGCTTTCTTT. The chain recombines TRBV9 with TRBJ1-1; perhaps TRBD1 as D (6 bases). This CDR3 spans 15 amino acids. Per germline, CDR1 SGDLS and CDR2 YYNGEE. V shed 3 bases and J shed 0 bases, with 12 bases lying between them.